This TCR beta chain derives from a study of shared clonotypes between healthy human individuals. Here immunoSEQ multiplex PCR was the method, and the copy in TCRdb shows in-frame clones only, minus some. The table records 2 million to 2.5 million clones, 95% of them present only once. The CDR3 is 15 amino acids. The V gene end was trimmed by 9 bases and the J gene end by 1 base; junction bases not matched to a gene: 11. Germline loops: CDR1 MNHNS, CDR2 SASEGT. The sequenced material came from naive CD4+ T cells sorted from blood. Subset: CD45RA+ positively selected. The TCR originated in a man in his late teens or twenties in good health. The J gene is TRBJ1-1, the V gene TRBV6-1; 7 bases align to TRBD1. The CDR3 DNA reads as TGTGCCAGTCATAGGGGGCAAATATGGAACACTGAAGCTTTCTTT. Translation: CASHRGQIWNTEAFF.